Below are 26 T cell receptor beta chains sequenced from a single sample in a study of beta chain features in type 1 diabetes. What was sequenced were expressed TCRB transcripts, since all of the isolated RNA had been reverse transcribed. Profiled with immunoSEQ multiplex PCR; TCRdb holds only in-frame clones, not every one. The sample lists roughly 100,000 clones, 25% to 35% occurring once. Antigens of these TCRs are unknown. Notes on the study in general: Shorter TCRB CDR3s, moderately but significantly so, marked every one of the four CD4+ subsets in Type 1 diabetes patients.

Material for sequencing was central memory CD4+ T cells from blood. The source is a woman younger than 30 with type 1 diabetes.

The chain is built from TRBV5-1 and TRBJ2-1, with D perhaps matching TRBD2 (5 bases). V was cut by 0 bases and J by 5 bases, with 15 bases left in between. Germline CDR1 reads SGHRS; CDR2 reads YFSETQ. The CDR3 runs to 16 residues. CDR3 sequence: CASSLEFRGWDNEQFF. The CDR3, as DNA: TGCGCCAGCAGCTTGGAGTTCCGGGGTTGGGACAATGAGCAGTTCTTC.

The count of this clone is one. The chain recombines TRBV28 with TRBJ1-1; maybe TRBD1 (6 bases). Trimming removed 4 bases at V and 2 bases at J, with 11 bases between. Germline CDR1 and CDR2: MDHEN and SYDVKM. This CDR3 comprises 14 residues. CDR3 amino acids: CASSSGTTNTEAFF. The DNA for the CDR3 is TGTGCCAGCAGTTCCGGGACAACCAACACTGAAGCTTTCTTT.

This clone appeared a few times. The V gene is TRBV11-2, the J gene TRBJ2-7, with D unresolved. Germline V gene data show CDR1 as SGHAT and CDR2 as FQNNGV. Trimming removed 1 base at V and 1 base at J, with 8 bases between. The CDR3 is 14 amino acids. CDR3 protein: CASSLGQSSYEQYV. The DNA of the CDR3 is TGTGCCAGCAGCTTAGGACAAAGTTCCTACGAGCAGTACGTC.

This clone has just a few counts. The V gene is TRBV30, the J gene TRBJ1-2; 7 bases line up with TRBD1. Trimming removed 1 base from V and 8 bases from J; junction bases left unmatched: 10. Germline V gives CDR1 GTSNPN, CDR2 SVGIG (reference sequence). The CDR3 runs to 14 residues. CDR3 sequence reads: CAWSGEGAWGGYTF. Here the CDR3 DNA reads TGTGCCTGGAGTGGAGAGGGGGCATGGGGGGGCTACACCTTC.

The chain uses TRBV7-2 and TRBJ2-1; no clear D. The CDR3 covers 11 residues. Trimming pared 4 bases from V and 6 bases from J, leaving 4 bases between. The V gene's germline CDR1 is SGHTA and CDR2 FQGNSA. The chain's CDR3 is CASSSRNEQFF. The CDR3, as DNA: TGTGCCAGCAGCTCTCGCAATGAGCAGTTCTTC.

The V call is TRBV2, the J call TRBJ2-5; 7 nucleotides align to TRBD2. With 5 bases clipped from V and 3 bases from J, the junction kept 9 bases outside the gene matches. The CDR3 length is 15 residues. Germline lookup yields CDR1 SNHLY and CDR2 FYNNEI. As DNA, the CDR3 is TGTGCCAGCAGTCCCAGCGGGATTACCGAAGAGACCCAGTACTTC. As protein: CASSPSGITEETQYF.

This chain uses TRBV12-5 with TRBJ2-1, with a possible D match to TRBD1 (6 bases). Germline values: CDR1 LGHNT, CDR2 FRNRAP. The V and J ends lost 2 bases and 4 bases respectively, with 12 bases between them. CDR3 size: 15 residues. CDR3 sequence: CASGLTVRGYNEQFF. The CDR3 nucleotides read TGTGCTAGTGGTTTGACTGTGAGGGGGTACAATGAGCAGTTCTTC. Combining the CDR3 with reference TRBV12-5 and TRBJ2-1 gives the whole variable domain DARVTQTPRHKVTEMGQEVTMRCQPILGHNTVFWYRQTMMQGLELLAYFRNRAPLDDSGMPKDRFSAEMPDATLATLKIQPSEPRDSAVYFCASGLTVRGYNEQFFGPGTRLTVL.

This clone was counted a few times. The same CDR3 also results from other DNA sequences found in this sample. The chain links TRBV7-9 to TRBJ2-1, with 8 bases fitting TRBD2. V lost 1 base to trimming and J lost 6 bases; unmatched junction nucleotides: 5. This CDR3 region has 15 residues. Germline lookup yields CDR1 SEHNR and CDR2 FQNEAQ (reference sequence). The CDR3 loop reads CASSLGGAGGNEQFF. CDR3 in DNA: TGTGCCAGCAGCTTAGGTGGGGCGGGAGGCAATGAGCAGTTCTTC.

This clone was detected only once. This chain links TRBV7-8 with TRBJ1-5; 7 bases match TRBD1. Per germline, CDR1 SGHVS and CDR2 FQNEAQ. V trimming: 5 bases; J trimming: 0 bases; junction bases outside the gene matches: 7. The CDR3 loop spans 16 amino acids. The CDR3 DNA follows: TGTGCCAGCAGCCCATTGGACAGGACTAGCAATCAGCCCCAGCATTTT. It codes for CASSPLDRTSNQPQHF.

V is TRBV29-1 and J is TRBJ1-4; D is ambiguous. Germline V gene data show CDR1 as SQVTM and CDR2 as ANQGSEA. Trimming shortened V by 4 bases and J by 0 bases, and 6 bases separated the two germline ends. CDR3 size: 13 residues. CDR3 sequence: CSVGVSTNEKLFF. The CDR3, as DNA: TGCAGCGTTGGAGTTTCAACTAATGAAAAACTGTTTTTT.

Only a few counts were recorded for this clone. The rearrangement links TRBV11-2 to TRBJ2-7; D is unresolved. CDR1 is SGHAT and CDR2 is FQNNGV in the germline V gene. The CDR3 is 12 residues long. The V gene lost 5 bases and the J gene lost 0 bases, with 5 bases spanning the gap. In DNA form, the CDR3 reads TGTGCCAGCAGCCGGAGCTCCTACGAGCAGTACGTC. It encodes CASSRSSYEQYV.

The chain uses TRBV5-1 and TRBJ2-7; TRBD2 matches at 11 bases. The CDR3 totals 15 residues. The J segment lost 4 bases and the V segment lost 2 bases, leaving 5 bases of the junction unmatched. Looked up from germline, CDR1 is SGHRS and CDR2 is YFSETQ. The CDR3 region is CASSLDSGRVYEQYF. CDR3 in DNA: TGCGCCAGCAGCTTAGATAGCGGGAGGGTATACGAGCAGTACTTC.

Written as DNA, the CDR3 is TGTGCCTGGAGTGTACAGGGGGCGAGAACTGAAGCTTTCTTT. Protein: CAWSVQGARTEAFF. The rearrangement uses TRBV30 and TRBJ1-1; 9 nucleotides match TRBD1. Germline CDR1 and CDR2: GTSNPN and SVGIG (reference sequence). This CDR3 has 14 amino acids. Losses at the gene ends were 0 bases for V and 5 bases for J; bases not matched to a gene: 4.

This clone was observed a few times. The chain combines TRBV5-1 with TRBJ1-1, with unresolved D. The V gene lost 0 bases and the J gene lost 7 bases, with 10 bases spanning the gap. The germline V gene has CDR1 SGHRS and CDR2 YFSETQ. CDR3 length: 13 residues. This CDR3 reads CASSLVERSEAFF. CDR3 nucleotide sequence: TGCGCCAGCAGCTTGGTCGAGCGGAGTGAAGCTTTCTTT. The whole variable domain, remainder taken from reference TRBV5-1 and TRBJ1-1, is KAGVTQTPRYLIKTRGQQVTLSCSPISGHRSVSWYQQTPGQGLQFLFEYFSETQRNKGNFPGRFSGRQFSNSRSEMNVSTLELGDSALYLCASSLVERSEAFFGQGTRLTVV.

This clone was seen more than once but under ten times. The chain recombines TRBV7-2 with TRBJ1-2, with 9 nucleotides matching TRBD1. Trimming removed 5 bases from V and 1 base from J; junction bases left unmatched: 2. The CDR3 runs 14 residues. Per germline, CDR1 SGHTA and CDR2 FQGNSA. This CDR3 reads CASSVGQGNYGYTF. The CDR3 coding sequence is TGTGCCAGCAGCGTGGGACAGGGTAACTATGGCTACACCTTC.

The chain combines TRBV7-9 with TRBJ1-2; 11 bases map to TRBD1. Germline CDR1 and CDR2: SEHNR and FQNEAQ (reference sequence). CDR3 length: 15 amino acids. V lost 5 bases to trimming and J lost 4 bases; unmatched junction nucleotides: 6. The CDR3 here is CASSNRTGGSYGYTF. CDR3 coding DNA: TGTGCCAGCAGCAACCGGACAGGGGGCTCCTATGGCTACACCTTC.

This clone was found a few times. This sequence joins TRBV27 and TRBJ2-5, with D possibly matching TRBD2 (6 bases). The V and J ends lost 6 bases and 6 bases respectively, with 14 bases between them. There are 13 residues in the CDR3. Germline V CDR1 and CDR2: MNHEY, SMNVEV (reference sequence). The CDR3 region has the DNA TGTGCCAGCAGGCCTACTGGGGGGAAGACCCAGTACTTC. It codes for CASRPTGGKTQYF.

V and J are TRBV30 and TRBJ2-3, with D tentatively TRBD2 (5 bases). Germline V lookup: CDR1 GTSNPN, CDR2 SVGIG (reference sequence). The CDR3 covers 16 residues. V dropped 4 bases and J dropped 4 bases, with 21 bases sitting between them. CDR3 region: CAWTVGAVLVSDTQYF. CDR3 nucleotides: TGTGCCTGGACGGTGGGAGCCGTACTTGTATCAGATACGCAGTATTTT.

This rearrangement joins TRBV7-2 to TRBJ1-4, with 10 bases fitting TRBD1. From germline, CDR1 is SGHTA and CDR2 FQGNSA. The CDR3 extends over 15 amino acids. With 2 bases clipped from V and 6 bases from J, the junction kept 3 bases outside the gene matches. The CDR3 reads CASSLSDRGHEKLFF. CDR3 DNA sequence: TGTGCCAGCAGCTTATCAGACAGGGGGCATGAAAAACTGTTTTTT.

At least ten counts were recorded for this clone. This rearrangement joins TRBV28 to TRBJ2-7; no clear D. The V gene lost 5 bases and the J gene lost 4 bases, with 15 bases spanning the gap. This CDR3 region has 14 residues. The germline V gene has CDR1 MDHEN and CDR2 SYDVKM. CDR3 nucleotides: TGTGCCAGCAGTCCCATAACCAACCAGTACGAGCAGTACTTC. Its translation is CASSPITNQYEQYF.

This clone has more than one count but fewer than ten. The chain combines TRBV7-2 with TRBJ2-5, with D possibly matching TRBD1 (6 bases). The ends were cut back, 9 bases at V and 5 bases at J, with 13 bases in the middle. The germline V gene has CDR1 SGHTA and CDR2 FQGNSA. This CDR3 region has 12 residues. This chain's CDR3 is CASYRVAETQYF. CDR3 in DNA: TGTGCCAGTTACAGGGTTGCGGAGACCCAGTACTTC.

The CDR3 coding sequence is TGTGCCTGGAGTGTAGGTATCGGGAAACTGTTTTTT. Translated, it gives CAWSVGIGKLFF. This chain joins TRBV30 and TRBJ1-4; D remains ambiguous. Germline CDR1 GTSNPN, CDR2 SVGIG (reference sequence). The CDR3 covers 12 residues. V shed 0 bases and J shed 11 bases, with 10 bases lying between them.

The chain links TRBV6-5 to TRBJ2-1; the match to TRBD1 covers 9 bases. The V gene end was trimmed by 6 bases and the J gene end by 8 bases; junction bases not matched to a gene: 11. The germline V gene encodes CDR1 MNHEY and CDR2 SVGAGI. The CDR3 covers 15 residues. The CDR3 protein is CASSHPRQGVDEQFF. CDR3 coding DNA: TGTGCCAGCAGCCACCCCAGACAGGGGGTGGATGAGCAGTTCTTC.

In this sample, this clone turned up once. Other DNA variants within this sample encode the same CDR3. The chain is built from TRBV5-1 and TRBJ2-3; no clear D gene. Trimming removed 2 bases at V and 0 bases at J, with 7 bases between. CDR3 length: 14 amino acids. Looked up from germline, CDR1 is SGHRS and CDR2 is YFSETQ. DNA for the CDR3: TGCGCCAGCAGCTTATCGACTAGCACAGATACGCAGTATTTT. Its protein product is CASSLSTSTDTQYF.

The chain recombines TRBV11-1 with TRBJ2-1, with D perhaps matching TRBD1 (6 bases). V was shortened by 0 bases and J by 2 bases, with 8 bases between the two germline ends. The CDR3 contains 15 residues. CDR1 and CDR2 (germline): SGHAT, FQDESV (reference sequence). As DNA, the CDR3 is TGTGCCAGCAGCTTAGCTACAGGGACCTACAATGAGCAGTTCTTC. Protein: CASSLATGTYNEQFF.

This clone was seen only a few times. This chain uses TRBV23-1 with TRBJ2-3; TRBD1 matches at 8 bases. TRBV23-1 is flagged as an ORF with uncertain function. This CDR3 contains 17 residues. Losses at the gene ends were 0 bases for V and 2 bases for J; bases not matched to a gene: 7. In DNA, the CDR3 is TGCGCCAGCAGTCAATCGGTGAGGACAGGGCACACAGATACGCAGTATTTT. Translated: CASSQSVRTGHTDTQYF.